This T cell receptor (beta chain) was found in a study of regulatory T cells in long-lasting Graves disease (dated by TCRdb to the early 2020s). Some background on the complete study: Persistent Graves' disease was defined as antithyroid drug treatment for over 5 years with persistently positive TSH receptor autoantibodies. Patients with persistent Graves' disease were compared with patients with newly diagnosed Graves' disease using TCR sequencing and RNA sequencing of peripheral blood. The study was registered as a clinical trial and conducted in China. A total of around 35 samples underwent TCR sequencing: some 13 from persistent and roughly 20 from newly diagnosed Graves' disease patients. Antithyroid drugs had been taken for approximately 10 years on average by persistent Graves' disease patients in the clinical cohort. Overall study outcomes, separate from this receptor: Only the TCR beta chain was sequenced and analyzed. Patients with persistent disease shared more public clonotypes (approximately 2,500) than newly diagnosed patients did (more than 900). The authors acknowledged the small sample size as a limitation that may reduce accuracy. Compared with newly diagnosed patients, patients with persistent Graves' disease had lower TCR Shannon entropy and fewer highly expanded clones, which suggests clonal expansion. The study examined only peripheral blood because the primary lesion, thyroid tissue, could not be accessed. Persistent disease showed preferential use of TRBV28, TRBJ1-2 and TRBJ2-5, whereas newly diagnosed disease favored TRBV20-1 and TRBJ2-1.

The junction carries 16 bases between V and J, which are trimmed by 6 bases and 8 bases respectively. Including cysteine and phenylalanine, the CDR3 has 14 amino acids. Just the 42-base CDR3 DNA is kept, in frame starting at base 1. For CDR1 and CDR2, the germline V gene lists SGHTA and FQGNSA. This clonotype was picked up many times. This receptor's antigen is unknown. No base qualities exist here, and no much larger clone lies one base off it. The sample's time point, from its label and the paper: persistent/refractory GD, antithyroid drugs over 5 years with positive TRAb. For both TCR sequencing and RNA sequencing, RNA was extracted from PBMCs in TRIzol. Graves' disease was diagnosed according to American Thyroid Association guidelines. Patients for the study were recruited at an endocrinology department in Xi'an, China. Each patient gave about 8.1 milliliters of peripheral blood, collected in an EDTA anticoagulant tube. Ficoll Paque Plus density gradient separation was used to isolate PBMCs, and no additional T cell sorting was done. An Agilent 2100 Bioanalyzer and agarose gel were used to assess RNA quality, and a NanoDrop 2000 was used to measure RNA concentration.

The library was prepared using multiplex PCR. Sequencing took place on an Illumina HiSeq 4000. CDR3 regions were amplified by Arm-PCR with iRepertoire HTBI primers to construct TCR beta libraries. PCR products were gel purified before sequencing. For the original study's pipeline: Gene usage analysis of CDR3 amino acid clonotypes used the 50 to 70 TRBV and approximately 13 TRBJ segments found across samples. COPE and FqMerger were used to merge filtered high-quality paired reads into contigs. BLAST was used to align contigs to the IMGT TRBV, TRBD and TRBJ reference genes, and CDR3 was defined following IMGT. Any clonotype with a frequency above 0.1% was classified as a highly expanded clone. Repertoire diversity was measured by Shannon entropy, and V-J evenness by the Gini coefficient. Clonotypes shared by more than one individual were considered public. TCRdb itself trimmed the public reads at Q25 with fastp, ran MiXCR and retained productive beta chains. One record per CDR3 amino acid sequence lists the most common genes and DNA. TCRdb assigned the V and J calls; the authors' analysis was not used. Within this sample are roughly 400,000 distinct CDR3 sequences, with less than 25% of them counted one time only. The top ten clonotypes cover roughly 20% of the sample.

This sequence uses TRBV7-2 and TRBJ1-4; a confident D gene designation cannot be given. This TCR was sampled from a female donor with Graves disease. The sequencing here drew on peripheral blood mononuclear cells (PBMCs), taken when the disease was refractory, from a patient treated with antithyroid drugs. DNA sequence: TGTGCCAGCAGTTCTCCCGGGCTCCCCGAAAAACTGTTTTTT. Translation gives CASSSPGLPEKLFF.